Shown below are 30 T cell receptor beta chains from a single sample sequenced in a study of control samples from healthy donors and cancer patients. Repertoires were generated with immunoSEQ multiplex PCR, while TCRdb's copy carries only in-frame clones and drops some. The table shows about 84,000 clones, with roughly 91% occurring only once. Sequencing was carried out using blood. All receptors derive from a man younger than 40 in good health.

The CDR3 DNA is TGTGCCAGCAGTTTCCTAGACAGGGTGGAGTCACCCCTCCACTTT. It specifies CASSFLDRVESPLHF. The rearrangement links TRBV28 to TRBJ1-6; 7 bases line up with TRBD1. The ends lost 3 bases at V and 10 bases at J; junction bases unmatched: 9. Germline V gives CDR1 MDHEN, CDR2 SYDVKM. The CDR3 runs 15 residues.

The V call is TRBV4-1, the J call TRBJ1-1; 7 bases map to TRBD1. Germline CDR1 is MGHRA and CDR2 is YSYEKL. J was trimmed by 2 bases and V by 1 base; bases with no gene match: 4. This CDR3 contains 15 residues. CDR3 nucleotide sequence: TGCGCCAGCAGCCAAGGTCAGGGGGGAAACACTGAAGCTTTCTTT. Translated, it gives CASSQGQGGNTEAFF.

The chain is built from TRBV20-1 and TRBJ2-3; the D gene is possibly TRBD2 (5 bases). The CDR3 contains 10 residues. With 1 base removed from V and 10 bases from J, the gap between germline ends came to 6 bases. From germline, CDR1 is DFQATT and CDR2 SNEGSKA (reference sequence). CDR3 coding DNA: TGCAGTGCTAGAGCGGAGGCGCAGTATTTT. Its protein product is CSARAEAQYF.

This chain joins TRBV2 and TRBJ1-1; D remains unclear. Trimming pared 4 bases from V and 1 base from J, leaving 22 bases between. Germline V gives CDR1 SNHLY, CDR2 FYNNEI. The CDR3 is made up of 18 amino acids. The CDR3 sequence: CASSVVGVDSLGNTEAFF. As DNA, the CDR3 is TGTGCCAGCAGTGTGGTCGGGGTGGATTCTTTGGGGAACACTGAAGCTTTCTTT.

The chain joins TRBV27 to TRBJ2-2; D is unclear. This CDR3 region has 13 residues. Germline CDR1 MNHEY, CDR2 SMNVEV (reference sequence). Trimming removed 3 bases from V and 8 bases from J, with 10 bases in between. DNA of the CDR3: TGTGCCAGCAGTTTTGTGAATAAAGGGGAGCTGTTTTTT. Translated: CASSFVNKGELFF.

This clone has just a few counts. J is TRBJ1-5 and V is TRBV5-1; D is uncertain. This CDR3 is built from 15 residues. V lost 0 bases and J 6 bases, leaving 13 bases between the germline ends. Germline V lookup: CDR1 SGHRS, CDR2 YFSETQ. CDR3 bases: TGCGCCAGCAGCTTGGAGGGTGGAATAGGTCAGCCCCAGCATTTT. Protein product: CASSLEGGIGQPQHF.

V gene TRBV7-8 combines with J gene TRBJ1-2; D unresolved. The CDR3 extends over 12 amino acids. Per the germline V gene, CDR1 is SGHVS and CDR2 is FQNEAQ. V lost 5 bases to trimming and J lost 2 bases, with 6 bases between them. The CDR3 DNA sequence: TGTGCCAGCAGCGTGGACAACTATGGCTACACCTTC. Protein product: CASSVDNYGYTF.

The genes are TRBV3-1 (or the pseudogene TRBV3-2) and TRBJ2-1, with D possibly called TRBD1 or TRBD2 (6 bases each). This CDR3 spans 18 amino acids. V was trimmed by 0 bases and J by 8 bases, leaving 23 bases between them. The V gene's germline CDR1 is LGHDT and CDR2 YNNKEL (reference sequence). The CDR3 protein is CASSQDLNVGGPMHEQFF. As DNA, the CDR3 is TGTGCCAGCAGCCAAGATCTAAACGTAGGGGGGCCTATGCATGAGCAGTTCTTC.

The chain uses TRBV2 and TRBJ2-7; TRBD1 matches 9 bases. J was trimmed by 4 bases and V by 4 bases; bases with no gene match: 5. CDR1 and CDR2 (germline): SNHLY, FYNNEI. The CDR3 totals 14 residues. The CDR3 nucleotides read TGTGCCAGCAGTGTTGAGACAGGGGGATACGAGCAGTACTTC. Translating gives CASSVETGGYEQYF.

The chain is built from TRBV2 and TRBJ2-2; possible D gene TRBD1, 5 bases. The V end was cut by 6 bases, the J end by 1 base, with 9 bases between. The germline gives CDR1 SNHLY, CDR2 FYNNEI. The CDR3 spans 14 residues. CDR3 coding DNA: TGTGCCAGCAGCCTGACAGAGAACACCGGGGAGCTGTTTTTT. Its translation: CASSLTENTGELFF.

This sequence joins TRBV3-1 (or the pseudogene TRBV3-2) and TRBJ2-7; D unclear. Germline CDR1 is LGHDT and CDR2 is YNNKEL (reference sequence). V shed 0 bases and J shed 3 bases, with 24 bases lying between them. The CDR3 has 19 amino acids. The CDR3 bases are TGTGCCAGCAGCCAAGATAGGGCAGGATCGGATAAAATCGGCTACGAGCAGTACTTC. It translates to CASSQDRAGSDKIGYEQYF.

The CDR3 DNA is TGTGCCAGCAGCACAGTCGGGAGCGGGGCCAACGTCCTGACTTTC. The encoded protein is CASSTVGSGANVLTF. The chain is built from TRBV9 and TRBJ2-6, with TRBD2 as a possible D gene (6 bases). The CDR3 is 15 residues long. The germline gives CDR1 SGDLS, CDR2 YYNGEE. V lost 4 bases, J lost 4 bases, and 12 bases lay in between.

This clone has only one observation. This rearrangement joins TRBV12-3 or TRBV12-4 to TRBJ1-2; D perhaps matches TRBD1 (5 bases). The CDR3 extends over 13 amino acids. The germline V and J ends were trimmed by 4 bases and 8 bases, with 14 bases remaining between them. CDR3 coding DNA: TGTGCCAGCAGTTATACGGGGCCCAAGGGCTACACCTTC. Its protein is CASSYTGPKGYTF.

The J gene is TRBJ2-6, the V gene TRBV3-1 (or the pseudogene TRBV3-2); D is unresolved. V was pared by 5 bases and J by 0 bases, with 8 bases between. The CDR3 runs to 15 residues. Germline CDR1 is LGHDT and CDR2 is YNNKEL (reference sequence). The CDR3 is CASSYTSSGANVLTF. CDR3 coding DNA: TGTGCCAGCAGCTACACGAGCTCTGGGGCCAACGTCCTGACTTTC.

This clone was observed a single time. J is TRBJ2-3 and V is TRBV7-3; possibly TRBD1 for D (6 bases). The CDR3 length is 15 residues. Trimming removed 3 bases from V and 4 bases from J, with 14 bases in between. Germline-derived CDR1 and CDR2 are SGHTA and FQGTGA. The CDR3 DNA reads as TGTGCCAGCAGCTTCCTAGGGGGTACGGCAGATACGCAGTATTTT. It translates to CASSFLGGTADTQYF.

The chain is built from TRBV7-9 and TRBJ1-1; D possibly corresponds to TRBD1 (6 bases). The CDR3 is 15 amino acids. Trimming took off 0 bases at V and 1 base at J, with 9 bases between the two ends. Germline V CDR1 and CDR2: SEHNR, FQNEAQ (reference sequence). Here the CDR3 DNA reads TGTGCCAGCAGCTTAGCGGTAGGGGGGAACACTGAAGCTTTCTTT. Protein product: CASSLAVGGNTEAFF.

The chain is built from TRBV4-1 and TRBJ1-4; the D is unclear. Germline V gives CDR1 MGHRA, CDR2 YSYEKL. This CDR3 spans 13 amino acids. V shed 1 base and J shed 12 bases, with 12 bases lying between them. As DNA, the CDR3 is TGCGCCAGCAGCCAAGCAGGCCGCTTTGAACTGTTTTTT. Translated: CASSQAGRFELFF.

The chain links TRBV5-5 to TRBJ2-5; perhaps TRBD1 as D (5 bases). The CDR3 totals 15 residues. Germline CDR1 reads SGHKS; CDR2 reads YYEKEE (reference sequence). Trimming left V 6 bases short and J 5 bases short, with 20 bases between. CDR3 DNA sequence: TGTGCCAGCACCCAGGAAATAGGGGTGGAGGAGACCCAGTACTTC. Amino acid sequence: CASTQEIGVEETQYF.

CDR3: CASGPSRGASYEQYF. For the CDR3, the DNA is TGTGCCAGCGGCCCCAGCAGGGGCGCTTCCTACGAGCAGTACTTC. This sequence joins TRBV28 and TRBJ2-7; D is perhaps TRBD1 (6 bases). Trimming stripped 8 bases from V and 1 base from J, with 18 bases between. The CDR3 sequence is 15 residues long. Germline V gene lookup returns CDR1 MDHEN and CDR2 SYDVKM.

The rearrangement joins TRBV19 to TRBJ2-1, with TRBD1 matching over 8 bases. The CDR3 loop spans 13 amino acids. J lost 9 bases, V lost 3 bases, and 4 bases had no gene match. Germline CDR1 is LNHDA and CDR2 is SQIVND (reference sequence). The CDR3 loop is CASSIDRGGEQFF. The DNA of the CDR3 is TGTGCCAGTAGTATCGACAGGGGCGGTGAGCAGTTCTTC.

The V and J genes are TRBV5-1 and TRBJ2-5; 7 bases are a match to TRBD2. Germline CDR1 SGHRS, CDR2 YFSETQ. The V and J ends lost 0 bases and 5 bases, in that order; junction bases with no gene match: 4. This CDR3 spans 14 amino acids. The CDR3 nucleotides read TGCGCCAGCAGCTTGGGGGACTATGGGGAGACCCAGTACTTC. Protein product: CASSLGDYGETQYF. The full variable domain, in which reference TRBV5-1 and TRBJ2-5 provide the parts outside the CDR3, is KAGVTQTPRYLIKTRGQQVTLSCSPISGHRSVSWYQQTPGQGLQFLFEYFSETQRNKGNFPGRFSGRQFSNSRSEMNVSTLELGDSALYLCASSLGDYGETQYFGPGTRLLVL.

The chain carries TRBV4-1 and TRBJ1-3, with a tentative D call TRBD1 (6 bases). Trimming shortened V by 0 bases and J by 3 bases, and 15 bases separated the two germline ends. This CDR3 has 17 amino acids. Germline V gives CDR1 MGHRA, CDR2 YSYEKL. CDR3 protein: CASSQDLTGRHGNTIYF. The CDR3 nucleotides read TGCGCCAGCAGCCAAGATCTAACAGGGAGGCATGGAAACACCATATATTTT.

In its sample, this clone was seen once. This chain links TRBV19 with TRBJ2-7, with 7 bases that match TRBD1. The CDR3 is made up of 14 amino acids. With 6 bases clipped from V and 3 bases from J, the junction kept 8 bases outside the gene matches. In germline, CDR1 is LNHDA, CDR2 SQIVND (reference sequence). The CDR3 here is CASRGSDRSYEQYF. CDR3 nucleotide sequence: TGTGCCAGTAGGGGTTCGGACAGGAGCTACGAGCAGTACTTC.

J is TRBJ2-7 and V is TRBV6-5; tentatively, D is TRBD2 (6 bases). This CDR3 contains 14 residues. Germline assignment: CDR1 MNHEY and CDR2 SVGAGI. V lost 6 bases and J lost 2, with 14 bases in between. The CDR3 is CASRDRDSAYEQYF. The CDR3, as DNA: TGTGCCAGCAGAGACCGGGACTCCGCCTACGAGCAGTACTTC.

The chain is built from TRBV30 and TRBJ2-5, with a possible D match to TRBD1 (5 bases). CDR3 length equals 12 residues. V lost 2 bases and J 5 bases, leaving 9 bases between the germline ends. CDR1 and CDR2 from the germline V gene are GTSNPN and SVGIG (reference sequence). DNA for the CDR3: TGTGCCTGGAGTAGGGGCCCTGAGACCCAGTACTTC. It translates to CAWSRGPETQYF.

This chain uses TRBV27 with TRBJ1-1; 8 bases line up with TRBD1. Germline-derived CDR1 and CDR2 are MNHEY and SMNVEV (reference sequence). CDR3 length: 15 residues. Germline trimming cut 5 bases from V and 1 base from J; bases unmatched to any gene: 6. Written as DNA, the CDR3 is TGTGCCAGCAGTCAATACAGGGGGACGAACACTGAAGCTTTCTTT. Protein: CASSQYRGTNTEAFF.

The rearrangement uses TRBV7-2 and TRBJ1-1; D ambiguous. Trimming pared 1 base from V and 4 bases from J, leaving 10 bases between. CDR1 and CDR2 from the germline V gene are SGHTA and FQGNSA. The CDR3 has 14 amino acids. The CDR3 here is CASSLVEGFTEAFF. CDR3 nucleotide sequence: TGTGCCAGCAGCTTAGTTGAGGGATTCACTGAAGCTTTCTTT.

J is TRBJ1-5 and V is TRBV7-9, with 8 positions matching TRBD1. The length of the CDR3 is 14 residues. The V gene's germline CDR1 is SEHNR and CDR2 FQNEAQ (reference sequence). V lost 3 bases, J lost 7 bases, and 5 bases stayed unmatched. The CDR3 loop is CASSFTGGEQPQHF. CDR3 sequence (DNA): TGTGCCAGCAGCTTCACAGGGGGAGAGCAGCCCCAGCATTTT. The full variable domain, completed using reference TRBV7-9 and TRBJ1-5, is DTGVSQNPRHKITKRGQNVTFRCDPISEHNRLYWYRQTLGQGPEFLTYFQNEAQLEKSRLLSDRFSAERPKGSFSTLEIQRTEQGDSAMYLCASSFTGGEQPQHFGDGTRLSIL.

The chain couples TRBV28 to TRBJ2-5, with D perhaps matching TRBD2 (5 bases). There are 14 residues in the CDR3. Trimming stripped 6 bases from V and 3 bases from J, with 14 bases between. Germline lookup yields CDR1 MDHEN and CDR2 SYDVKM. The CDR3 spells CASSPSGLKETQYF. In DNA, the CDR3 is TGTGCCAGCAGCCCGAGCGGTTTAAAAGAGACCCAGTACTTC.

The V and J genes are TRBV15 and TRBJ1-2; D possibly corresponds to TRBD1 (5 bases). The length of the CDR3 is 14 residues. The germline V gene encodes CDR1 LNHNV and CDR2 YYDKDF (reference sequence). Trimming cost V 0 bases and J 7 bases, with 12 bases left between them. The CDR3 sequence is CATSRDRGWGGYTF. The CDR3 DNA follows: TGTGCCACCAGCAGAGATCGGGGCTGGGGTGGCTACACCTTC. The variable domain in full, completed from reference TRBV15 and TRBJ1-2, reads DAMVIQNPRYQVTQFGKPVTLSCSQTLNHNVMYWYQQKSSQAPKLLFHYYDKDFNNEADTPDNFQSRRPNTSFCFLDIRSPGLGDTAMYLCATSRDRGWGGYTFGSGTRLTVV.